The rows below give T cell receptor beta chains drawn from one sample of a study of beta chain features in type 1 diabetes. Sequencing was performed with immunoSEQ multiplex PCR; in TCRdb, only in-frame clones are kept and a portion is missing. Seen here are approximately 400,000 clones, about 16% observed once, and the top ten hold approximately 0.02%. The sequencing input was naive CD4+ T cells from blood. These TCRs come from a woman between 18 and 30 years old in good health. Each CDR3 is given with its conserved first and last residue. The D gene is left open where the match is weak. Part of the rows lack a size; the others show once, few, many or a class for expanded clones.

D gene: .; clone size: .; V gene: TRBV28; J gene: TRBJ2-7; CDR3 protein: CASSLGQFYEQYF; CDR3 DNA: TGTGCCAGCAGTTTAGGGCAGTTCTACGAGCAGTACTTC
D gene: .; clone size: .; V gene: TRBV5-6; J gene: TRBJ1-2; CDR3 protein: CASSLGEGWGYTF; CDR3 DNA: TGTGCCAGCAGCTTGGGAGAGGGCTGGGGCTACACCTTC
D gene: TRBD1; clone size: .; V gene: TRBV5-4; J gene: TRBJ2-5; CDR3 protein: CASRLDRGRETQYF; CDR3 DNA: TGTGCCAGCAGACTCGACAGGGGGCGAGAGACCCAGTACTTC
D gene: TRBD1; clone size: .; V gene: TRBV30; J gene: TRBJ1-4; CDR3 protein: CAWTAPDRGKLFF; CDR3 DNA: TGTGCCTGGACCGCACCGGACAGGGGAAAACTGTTTTTT
D gene: TRBD2; clone size: .; V gene: TRBV30; J gene: TRBJ2-3; CDR3 protein: CAWTRLTSGITDTQYF; CDR3 DNA: TGTGCCTGGACCCGCTTGACTAGCGGGATCACAGATACGCAGTATTTT
D gene: TRBD1; clone size: .; V gene: TRBV2; J gene: TRBJ2-2; CDR3 protein: CASKRQGGDTGELFF; CDR3 DNA: TGTGCCAGCAAGAGACAGGGGGGGGACACCGGGGAGCTGTTTTTT
D gene: .; clone size: few; V gene: TRBV30; J gene: TRBJ2-3; CDR3 protein: CAWSGLHTQYF; CDR3 DNA: TGTGCCTGGTCCGGACTCCATACGCAGTATTTT
D gene: .; clone size: .; V gene: TRBV29-1; J gene: TRBJ2-4; CDR3 protein: CSVGGLAKNIQYF; CDR3 DNA: TGCAGCGTTGGAGGTCTAGCCAAAAACATTCAGTACTTC
D gene: TRBD1; clone size: few; V gene: TRBV5-4; J gene: TRBJ1-2; CDR3 protein: CASNPVQGGIYGYTF; CDR3 DNA: TGTGCCAGCAACCCCGTACAGGGGGGAATCTATGGCTACACCTTC
D gene: TRBD1; clone size: .; V gene: TRBV4-3; J gene: TRBJ2-7; CDR3 protein: CASSQDPAGQGTNEQYF; CDR3 DNA: TGCGCCAGCAGCCAAGATCCGGCGGGACAGGGGACTAACGAGCAGTACTTC
D gene: .; clone size: once; V gene: TRBV30; J gene: TRBJ2-3; CDR3 protein: CAWSLRTDTQYF; CDR3 DNA: TGTGCCTGGAGCCTCCGCACAGATACGCAGTATTTT
D gene: TRBD1; clone size: few; V gene: TRBV4-3; J gene: TRBJ1-2; CDR3 protein: CASSHQTGDNYGYTF; CDR3 DNA: TGCGCCAGCAGCCATCAGACAGGGGATAACTATGGCTACACCTTC
D gene: .; clone size: few; V gene: TRBV16; J gene: TRBJ2-7; CDR3 protein: CASTSKGRESYEQYF; CDR3 DNA: TGTGCCAGCACCTCAAAGGGCAGGGAATCCTACGAGCAGTACTTC
D gene: TRBD2; clone size: .; V gene: TRBV2; J gene: TRBJ2-3; CDR3 protein: CASSGGLATDTQYF; CDR3 DNA: TGTGCCAGCAGTGGGGGACTAGCCACAGATACGCAGTATTTT
D gene: .; clone size: .; V gene: TRBV25-1; J gene: TRBJ2-7; CDR3 protein: CASSQAPSYEQYF; CDR3 DNA: TGTGCCAGCTCCCAGGCACCAAGCTACGAGCAGTACTTC
D gene: TRBD1; clone size: few; V gene: TRBV5-4; J gene: TRBJ2-3; CDR3 protein: CASSSRTGSTDTQYF; CDR3 DNA: TGTGCCAGCAGCTCCCGGACAGGTAGCACAGATACGCAGTATTTT
D gene: TRBD2; clone size: .; V gene: TRBV7-9; J gene: TRBJ2-1; CDR3 protein: CASSGQRESYNEQFF; CDR3 DNA: TGTGCCAGCAGCGGCCAGCGGGAGTCATACAATGAGCAGTTCTTC
D gene: TRBD1; clone size: .; V gene: TRBV7-2; J gene: TRBJ1-1; CDR3 protein: CASSGQEGSEAFF; CDR3 DNA: TGTGCCAGCAGTGGACAGGAAGGTTCTGAAGCTTTCTTT
D gene: TRBD2; clone size: .; V gene: TRBV29-1; J gene: TRBJ2-1; CDR3 protein: CSVGPRLAYYNEQFF; CDR3 DNA: TGCAGCGTTGGGCCCCGACTAGCGTACTACAATGAGCAGTTCTTC
D gene: TRBD1; clone size: .; V gene: TRBV7-2; J gene: TRBJ2-2; CDR3 protein: CASSPDRSRTGELFF; CDR3 DNA: TGTGCCAGCAGCCCGGACAGGAGTAGGACCGGGGAGCTGTTTTTT
D gene: TRBD2; clone size: few; V gene: TRBV2; J gene: TRBJ2-1; CDR3 protein: CASSASSGSLSFF; CDR3 DNA: TGTGCCAGCAGTGCGTCGAGCGGGAGTCTCTCCTTCTTC
D gene: TRBD1; clone size: .; V gene: TRBV9; J gene: TRBJ1-1; CDR3 protein: CASSVAGTGDLNTEAFF; CDR3 DNA: TGTGCCAGCAGCGTAGCGGGGACAGGGGACCTTAACACTGAAGCTTTCTTT
D gene: .; clone size: few; V gene: TRBV6-5; J gene: TRBJ1-2; CDR3 protein: CASGPANYGYTF; CDR3 DNA: TGTGCCAGCGGCCCCGCTAACTATGGCTACACCTTC
D gene: .; clone size: few; V gene: TRBV7-7; J gene: TRBJ2-5; CDR3 protein: CASSYPGLQETQYF; CDR3 DNA: TGTGCCAGCAGCTACCCGGGACTGCAAGAGACCCAGTACTTC
D gene: .; clone size: few; V gene: TRBV7-8; J gene: TRBJ2-7; CDR3 protein: CASSRGGTSTYEQYF; CDR3 DNA: TGTGCCAGCAGCCGCGGAGGGACTTCCACCTACGAGCAGTACTTC
D gene: TRBD2; clone size: few; V gene: TRBV7-2; J gene: TRBJ2-1; CDR3 protein: CASSPGLAGENEQFF; CDR3 DNA: TGTGCCAGCAGCCCGGGACTAGCGGGAGAAAATGAGCAGTTCTTC
D gene: TRBD2; clone size: few; V gene: TRBV30; J gene: TRBJ2-7; CDR3 protein: CAWASGTSRSTQYF; CDR3 DNA: TGTGCCTGGGCCTCCGGGACTAGTCGGAGTACGCAGTACTTC
D gene: .; clone size: few; V gene: TRBV30; J gene: TRBJ2-1; CDR3 protein: CAGRSGGHNEQFF; CDR3 DNA: TGTGCCGGAAGGAGCGGAGGTCACAATGAGCAGTTCTTC
D gene: .; clone size: few; V gene: TRBV6-6; J gene: TRBJ2-7; CDR3 protein: CASNNEVRLHPYEQYF; CDR3 DNA: TGTGCCAGCAATAACGAGGTACGACTCCATCCTTACGAGCAGTACTTC
D gene: .; clone size: few; V gene: TRBV25-1; J gene: TRBJ2-7; CDR3 protein: CASSELGQSINYEQYF; CDR3 DNA: TGTGCCAGCAGTGAACTTGGACAGTCGATTAACTACGAGCAGTACTTC
D gene: .; clone size: few; V gene: TRBV2; J gene: TRBJ1-1; CDR3 protein: CASSEDSPEAFF; CDR3 DNA: TGTGCCAGCAGTGAAGACAGCCCTGAAGCTTTCTTT
D gene: TRBD1; clone size: few; V gene: TRBV30; J gene: TRBJ1-1; CDR3 protein: CAWRTGAAWTEAFF; CDR3 DNA: TGTGCCTGGAGAACAGGGGCCGCTTGGACTGAAGCTTTCTTT
D gene: .; clone size: few; V gene: TRBV15; J gene: TRBJ1-5; CDR3 protein: CATSRKWGGRNQPQHF; CDR3 DNA: TGTGCCACCAGCAGAAAGTGGGGAGGTCGCAATCAGCCCCAGCATTTT
D gene: TRBD2; clone size: few; V gene: TRBV4-2; J gene: TRBJ2-1; CDR3 protein: CASRPGGRASYNEQFF; CDR3 DNA: TGTGCCAGCCGGCCTGGGGGGAGGGCTTCCTACAATGAGCAGTTCTTC
D gene: .; clone size: .; V gene: TRBV30; J gene: TRBJ1-3; CDR3 protein: CAWSLSGNTIYF; CDR3 DNA: TGTGCCTGGAGTCTCTCCGGGAACACCATATATTTT
D gene: TRBD1; clone size: few; V gene: TRBV2; J gene: TRBJ1-5; CDR3 protein: CASSGTGRNQPQHF; CDR3 DNA: TGTGCCAGCAGTGGGACAGGGAGGAATCAGCCCCAGCATTTT
D gene: TRBD2; clone size: .; V gene: TRBV28; J gene: TRBJ2-3; CDR3 protein: CASSDFGSGSRNTDTQYF; CDR3 DNA: TGTGCCAGCAGTGACTTTGGTAGCGGGAGCCGAAACACAGATACGCAGTATTTT
D gene: .; clone size: few; V gene: TRBV30; J gene: TRBJ1-2; CDR3 protein: CAWSVRGHYGYTF; CDR3 DNA: TGTGCCTGGAGTGTACGCGGGCATTATGGCTACACCTTC
D gene: .; clone size: few; V gene: TRBV7-9; J gene: TRBJ1-2; CDR3 protein: CASSSLAGYGYTF; CDR3 DNA: TGTGCCAGCAGCTCTTTAGCGGGGTATGGCTACACCTTC
D gene: .; clone size: few; V gene: TRBV23-1; J gene: TRBJ2-1; CDR3 protein: CASRPFERYAYNEQFF; CDR3 DNA: TGCGCCAGCCGCCCGTTTGAGCGGTACGCCTACAATGAGCAGTTCTTC
D gene: .; clone size: .; V gene: TRBV15; J gene: TRBJ1-5; CDR3 protein: CATSRDLQPQHF; CDR3 DNA: TGTGCCACCAGCAGAGATCTTCAGCCCCAGCATTTT
D gene: TRBD1; clone size: few; V gene: TRBV4-3; J gene: TRBJ1-1; CDR3 protein: CASSQGGPGTDMNTEAFF; CDR3 DNA: TGCGCCAGCAGCCAAGGGGGCCCCGGGACAGATATGAACACTGAAGCTTTCTTT
D gene: TRBD1; clone size: few; V gene: TRBV9; J gene: TRBJ1-5; CDR3 protein: CASSVDIRDSNQPQHF; CDR3 DNA: TGTGCCAGCAGCGTAGATATCCGGGACAGTAATCAGCCCCAGCATTTT
D gene: .; clone size: .; V gene: TRBV11-1; J gene: TRBJ1-5; CDR3 protein: CASSDQSDNNQPQHF; CDR3 DNA: TGTGCCAGCAGCGACCAATCTGACAACAATCAGCCCCAGCATTTT
D gene: TRBD1; clone size: .; V gene: TRBV4-3; J gene: TRBJ1-2; CDR3 protein: CASRRQGGPYGYTF; CDR3 DNA: TGCGCCAGCCGCCGTCAAGGGGGCCCCTATGGCTACACCTTC
D gene: TRBD1; clone size: .; V gene: TRBV4-1; J gene: TRBJ1-1; CDR3 protein: CASSQDFGQGAFF; CDR3 DNA: TGCGCCAGCAGCCAAGATTTCGGACAGGGAGCTTTCTTT
D gene: .; clone size: few; V gene: TRBV30; J gene: TRBJ2-7; CDR3 protein: CAWSRDSYEQYF; CDR3 DNA: TGTGCCTGGAGTCGGGACTCCTACGAGCAGTACTTC
D gene: TRBD2; clone size: .; V gene: TRBV7-9; J gene: TRBJ2-1; CDR3 protein: CASSLALADNGEQFF; CDR3 DNA: TGTGCCAGCAGCTTAGCACTAGCGGACAATGGTGAGCAGTTCTTC
D gene: TRBD2; clone size: few; V gene: TRBV28; J gene: TRBJ2-5; CDR3 protein: CASSQGLGVRLETQYF; CDR3 DNA: TGTGCCTCCAGTCAGGGACTAGGGGTGAGGCTAGAGACCCAGTACTTC
D gene: .; clone size: .; V gene: TRBV28; J gene: TRBJ2-3; CDR3 protein: CASRRHRAGHGDTQYF; CDR3 DNA: TGTGCCAGCAGACGCCACAGGGCCGGGCATGGAGATACGCAGTATTTT
D gene: .; clone size: .; V gene: TRBV29-1; J gene: TRBJ2-4; CDR3 protein: CSVEDSPPGRSTKNIQYF; CDR3 DNA: TGCAGCGTTGAAGATTCCCCCCCTGGGAGGAGTACCAAAAACATTCAGTACTTC
D gene: .; clone size: .; V gene: TRBV7-9; J gene: TRBJ2-7; CDR3 protein: CASSSLGWGLYEQYF; CDR3 DNA: TGTGCCAGCAGCTCCCTGGGGTGGGGACTCTACGAGCAGTACTTC
D gene: .; clone size: .; V gene: TRBV18; J gene: TRBJ2-1; CDR3 protein: CASSPRTGTSYNEQFF; CDR3 DNA: TGTGCCAGCTCACCACGTACAGGCACCTCCTACAATGAGCAGTTCTTC